The next 24 T cell receptor beta chains were all read from a single sample in a study of blood T cell repertoires in COVID-19 (TCRdb year 2020). Receptor libraries were prepared by the immunoSEQ multiplex PCR assay. Imported from immuneACCESS, the table was reduced by TCRdb to in-frame sequences with V and J called. These copies leave out some clones; in studies compared against another copy, an unresolved V gene accounts for under half, and the cause of the remainder is not known. The sample data list a few hundred thousand clones, and under 95% of these were observed just once. Of the sample, approximately 17% is held by the ten largest clones. The sequencing sample was made of PBMCs or T cells enriched from blood (not recorded which). The receptors stem from a woman aged 30 to 39 who had recovered from COVID-19.

This sequence joins TRBV7-2 and TRBJ1-2, with TRBD1 matching 7 bases. Germline values: CDR1 SGHTA, CDR2 FQGNSA. The CDR3 has 16 amino acids. V gave up 1 base and J gave up 3 bases; unmatched junction bases: 8. CDR3 residues: CASSLGAPGQDYGYTF. The CDR3 nucleotides read TGTGCCAGCAGCTTAGGGGCCCCAGGACAGGACTATGGCTACACCTTC.

This clone was observed a few times. The chain recombines TRBV27 with TRBJ2-7; perhaps TRBD1 as D (6 bases). CDR3 size: 13 residues. The germline CDR1 and CDR2 sequences are MNHEY and SMNVEV (reference sequence). The V end lost 4 bases, the J end lost 3 bases, and 10 bases lay between the germline ends. In DNA form, the CDR3 reads TGTGCCAGCAGTTGGACAGACGGCTACGAGCAGTACTTC. Its translation is CASSWTDGYEQYF.

In this sample, this clone turned up once. V is TRBV4-3 and J is TRBJ2-7, with TRBD2 identical over 13 bases. The trim removed 0 bases at V and 3 bases at J, leaving 11 bases unmatched. CDR3 length: 19 residues. Germline V gives CDR1 LGHNA, CDR2 YSLEER. The CDR3 DNA follows: TGCGCCAGCAGCCAAGATACCCTACTAGCGGGAGGGCTTGTCTACGAGCAGTACTTC. It encodes CASSQDTLLAGGLVYEQYF.

This clone was picked up one time. The chain employs TRBV12-3 or TRBV12-4 and TRBJ2-7; a possible D gene is TRBD1 (7 bases). Trimming took off 6 bases at V and 6 bases at J, with 15 bases between the two ends. The CDR3 covers 13 residues. CDR3 sequence reads: CASREGAGPEQYF. The DNA for the CDR3 is TGTGCCAGCAGGGAGGGGGCGGGGCCCGAGCAGTACTTC.

This chain connects TRBV28 to TRBJ2-2, with TRBD1 matching over 8 bases. Germline V CDR1 and CDR2: MDHEN, SYDVKM. CDR3 length: 14 residues. V lost 6 bases, J lost 7 bases, and 7 bases stayed unmatched. The CDR3 protein is CASSAGTGHGELFF. The CDR3 coding sequence is TGTGCCAGCAGCGCAGGGACAGGTCACGGGGAGCTGTTTTTT.

This clone has just one count. The chain combines TRBV7-2 with TRBJ1-3, with 10 bases lining up with TRBD1. The CDR3 is 15 amino acids. CDR1 and CDR2 from the germline V gene are SGHTA and FQGNSA. V shed 6 bases, J shed 4 bases, and the junction held 6 bases outside the gene matches. CDR3 loop: CASSADRGQGNTIYF. CDR3 coding DNA: TGTGCCAGCAGTGCAGACAGGGGGCAAGGAAACACCATATATTTT.

This clone was picked up one time. The gene calls are TRBV13 and TRBJ2-7; 12 bases map to TRBD2. The CDR3 is made up of 15 amino acids. Trimming removed 5 bases from V and 2 bases from J; junction bases left unmatched: 4. Germline V gene sequence: CDR1 PRHDT, CDR2 FYEKMQ (reference sequence). The CDR3 sequence: CASSPRTSGTYEQYF. CDR3 in DNA: TGTGCCAGCAGCCCAAGGACTAGCGGGACCTACGAGCAGTACTTC.

CDR3 sequence: CASSHPGLQPQHF. The CDR3 DNA reads TGTGCCAGCAGCCACCCGGGACTCCAGCCCCAGCATTTT. The chain is built from TRBV28 and TRBJ1-5, with a possible D match to TRBD1 (5 bases). Germline CDR1 is MDHEN and CDR2 is SYDVKM. The length of the CDR3 is 13 residues. Trimming shortened V by 6 bases and J by 7 bases, and 13 bases separated the two germline ends.

The rearrangement joins TRBV28 to TRBJ1-2, with D hard to call. Per germline, CDR1 MDHEN and CDR2 SYDVKM. The CDR3 is 17 residues long. V lost 4 bases, J lost 0 bases, and 18 bases lay in between. The DNA of the CDR3 is TGTGCCAGCAGTTCCGCCCCCTGGGCAGAAGCTAACTATGGCTACACCTTC. This gives the protein CASSSAPWAEANYGYTF.

This clone appeared a single time. The chain is built from TRBV19 and TRBJ2-7, with TRBD1 matching over 7 bases. This CDR3 contains 14 residues. The J segment lost 4 bases and the V segment lost 2 bases, leaving 5 bases of the junction unmatched. The germline V gene encodes CDR1 LNHDA and CDR2 SQIVND (reference sequence). The CDR3 nucleotides read TGTGCCAGTAGTATAAGAGGGGGCGGATACGAGCAGTACTTC. Amino acid sequence: CASSIRGGGYEQYF. The full variable domain, with the rest looked up from reference TRBV19 and TRBJ2-7, is DGGITQSPKYLFRKEGQNVTLSCEQNLNHDAMYWYRQDPGQGLRLIYYSQIVNDFQKGDIAEGYSVSREKKESFPLTVTSAQKNPTAFYLCASSIRGGGYEQYFGPGTRLTVT.

This chain links TRBV27 with TRBJ1-6; 8 bases are a match to TRBD1. This CDR3 comprises 15 residues. From germline, CDR1 is MNHEY and CDR2 SMNVEV (reference sequence). V gave up 5 bases and J gave up 10 bases; unmatched junction bases: 10. In nucleotides, the CDR3 is TGTGCCAGCAGTCAATGGACAGGGCAAGGGTCACCCCTCCACTTT. It yields the protein CASSQWTGQGSPLHF.

The rearrangement uses TRBV19 and TRBJ2-2; TRBD1 matches at 7 bases. V lost 0 bases to trimming and J lost 7 bases; unmatched junction nucleotides: 8. CDR3 length equals 16 residues. Germline V gene lookup returns CDR1 LNHDA and CDR2 SQIVND (reference sequence). The CDR3 spells CASSIDEGALIGELFF. Written as DNA, the CDR3 is TGTGCCAGTAGTATAGATGAGGGGGCTCTGATCGGGGAGCTGTTTTTT.

The V call is TRBV28, the J call TRBJ1-1; possible D gene TRBD1, 6 bases. V shed 10 bases and J shed 4 bases, with 16 bases lying between them. Germline V gene data show CDR1 as MDHEN and CDR2 as SYDVKM. The length of the CDR3 is 13 residues. The DNA for the CDR3 is TGTGCCACGCAGGGGATTCGGGGCACTGAAGCTTTCTTT. As protein: CATQGIRGTEAFF. The full variable domain, with the rest looked up from reference TRBV28 and TRBJ1-1, is DVKVTQSSRYLVKRTGEKVFLECVQDMDHENMFWYRQDPGLGLRLIYFSYDVKMKEKGDIPEGYSVSREKKERFSLILESASTNQTSMYLCATQGIRGTEAFFGQGTRLTVV.

This clone was detected only once. The J gene is TRBJ1-3, the V gene TRBV7-2; TRBD1 is a possible D gene (5 bases). Trimming shortened V by 0 bases and J by 3 bases, and 9 bases separated the two germline ends. CDR1 is SGHTA and CDR2 is FQGNSA in the germline V gene. The CDR3 is 15 amino acids. CDR3 residues: CASSLAGGRGNTIYF. In DNA form, the CDR3 reads TGTGCCAGCAGCTTAGCGGGGGGACGTGGAAACACCATATATTTT.

The chain is built from TRBV30 and TRBJ1-1; a possible D gene is TRBD1 (6 bases). The length of the CDR3 is 12 residues. The V and J ends lost 3 bases and 5 bases respectively, with 10 bases between them. Per the germline V gene, CDR1 is GTSNPN and CDR2 is SVGIG (reference sequence). CDR3 residues: CAWREGGTEAFF. CDR3 DNA sequence: TGTGCCTGGAGAGAGGGGGGGACTGAAGCTTTCTTT.

The chain joins TRBV5-6 to TRBJ2-1; 14 bases align to TRBD2. Trimming at V came to 2 bases and at J to 1 base, leaving 8 bases not matched to a gene. The CDR3 covers 19 residues. Per germline, CDR1 SGHDT and CDR2 YYEEEE. CDR3: CASSFPGLAGVSSYNEQFF. The CDR3 nucleotides read TGTGCCAGCAGCTTCCCGGGACTAGCGGGAGTTTCGTCCTACAATGAGCAGTTCTTC.

The rearrangement uses TRBV28 and TRBJ2-1, with D possibly being TRBD1 (6 bases). This CDR3 has 14 residues. V lost 7 bases and J 6 bases, leaving 16 bases between the germline ends. Germline CDR1 is MDHEN and CDR2 is SYDVKM. The CDR3: CASNGQLTSNEQFF. Written as DNA, the CDR3 is TGTGCCAGCAACGGACAGCTTACTTCCAATGAGCAGTTCTTC.

This clone was recorded once. The chain recombines TRBV12-3 or TRBV12-4 with TRBJ1-2; 8 bases agree with TRBD1. J gave up 8 bases and V 6 bases, and 8 bases lay outside the gene matches. The CDR3 has 13 residues. CDR3 coding DNA: TGTGCCAGCAGACAACAGGGGGTGAGGGGCTACACCTTC. Translation: CASRQQGVRGYTF.

This clone showed up just a few times. In nucleotides, the CDR3 is TGTGCCAGCAGCTTAGGCGGAGGGCCCTACGAGCAGTACTTC. Translating it yields CASSLGGGPYEQYF. The chain joins TRBV7-2 to TRBJ2-7; tentative D call: TRBD2 (6 bases). The germline gives CDR1 SGHTA, CDR2 FQGNSA. The CDR3 runs to 14 residues. V lost 1 base and J lost 2, with 9 bases in between.

This chain uses TRBV5-6 with TRBJ1-4, with 8 bases matching TRBD1. The V and J ends lost 3 bases and 3 bases, in that order; junction bases with no gene match: 7. Germline-derived CDR1 and CDR2 are SGHDT and YYEEEE. This CDR3 spans 16 amino acids. CDR3 loop: CASSWGPTGANEKLFF. The CDR3, as DNA: TGTGCCAGCAGCTGGGGACCGACAGGGGCTAATGAAAAACTGTTTTTT.

Turning to this clone: The junction shows a germline mismatch at one end, possibly a read error. This chain uses TRBV6-1 with TRBJ1-5; D is unresolved. This CDR3 has 12 amino acids. Germline V gene data show CDR1 as MNHNS and CDR2 as SASEGT. CDR3 amino acids: CASREGDQPQHF. The CDR3, as DNA: TGTGCCAGCAGGGAAGGAGATCAGCCCCAGCATTTT.

The V call is TRBV11-2, the J call TRBJ2-5; 10 bases match TRBD1. Germline-derived CDR1 and CDR2 are SGHAT and FQNNGV. CDR3 length: 17 residues. V gave up 5 bases and J gave up 2 bases; unmatched junction bases: 11. CDR3 residues: CASSLILRTGGQETQYF. DNA of the CDR3: TGTGCCAGCAGCCTAATTTTGCGGACAGGGGGGCAAGAGACCCAGTACTTC. Complete variable domain (other parts from reference TRBV11-2 and TRBJ2-5): EAGVAQSPRYKIIEKRQSVAFWCNPISGHATLYWYQQILGQGPKLLIQFQNNGVVDDSQLPKDRFSAERLKGVDSTLKIQPAKLEDSAVYLCASSLILRTGGQETQYFGPGTRLLVL.

The rearrangement uses TRBV4-1 and TRBJ2-1; the match to TRBD2 covers 10 bases. CDR1 is MGHRA, CDR2 YSYEKL, per germline. The CDR3 contains 16 residues. With 4 bases clipped from V and 4 bases from J, the junction kept 7 bases outside the gene matches. This CDR3 is CASSPAGTSVYNEQFF. The CDR3 nucleotides are TGCGCCAGCAGCCCTGCTGGGACTAGCGTTTACAATGAGCAGTTCTTC.

The rearrangement links TRBV11-1 to TRBJ1-1; D remains unclear. The CDR3 is 14 amino acids. V shed 5 bases and J shed 0 bases, with 10 bases lying between them. Germline CDR1 and CDR2: SGHAT and FQDESV (reference sequence). For the CDR3, the DNA is TGTGCCAGCAGCCCCGAGCCCCTGAACACTGAAGCTTTCTTT. Translated, it gives CASSPEPLNTEAFF.